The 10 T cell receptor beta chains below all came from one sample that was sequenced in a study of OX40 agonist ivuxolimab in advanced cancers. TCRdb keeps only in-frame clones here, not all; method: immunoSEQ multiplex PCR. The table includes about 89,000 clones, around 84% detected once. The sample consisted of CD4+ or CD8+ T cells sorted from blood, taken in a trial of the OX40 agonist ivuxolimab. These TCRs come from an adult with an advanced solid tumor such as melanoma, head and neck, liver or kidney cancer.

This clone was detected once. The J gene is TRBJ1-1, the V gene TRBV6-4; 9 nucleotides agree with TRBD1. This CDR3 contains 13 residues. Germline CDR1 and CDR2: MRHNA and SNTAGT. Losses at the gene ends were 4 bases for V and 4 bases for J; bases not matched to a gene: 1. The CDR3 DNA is TGTGCCAGCAGTGCGACAGGGGGCACTGAAGCTTTCTTT. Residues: CASSATGGTEAFF.

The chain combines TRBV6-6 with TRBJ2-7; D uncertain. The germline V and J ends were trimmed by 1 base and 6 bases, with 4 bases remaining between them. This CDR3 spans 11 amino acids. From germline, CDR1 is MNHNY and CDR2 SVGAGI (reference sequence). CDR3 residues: CASSYLGEQYF. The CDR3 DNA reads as TGTGCCAGCAGTTACTTGGGCGAGCAGTACTTC.

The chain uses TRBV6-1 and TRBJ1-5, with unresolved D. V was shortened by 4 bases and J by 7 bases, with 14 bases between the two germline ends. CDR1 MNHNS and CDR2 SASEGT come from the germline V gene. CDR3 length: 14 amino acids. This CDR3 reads CASSGWGLGQPQHF. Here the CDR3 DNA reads TGTGCCAGCAGTGGATGGGGTTTGGGGCAGCCCCAGCATTTT.

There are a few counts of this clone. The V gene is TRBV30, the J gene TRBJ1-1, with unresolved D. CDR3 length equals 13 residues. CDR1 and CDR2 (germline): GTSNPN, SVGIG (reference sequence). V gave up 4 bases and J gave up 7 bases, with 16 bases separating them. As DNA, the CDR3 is TGTGCCTGGAAAGGCGAAGGGTTGGGTGAAGCTTTCTTT. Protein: CAWKGEGLGEAFF.

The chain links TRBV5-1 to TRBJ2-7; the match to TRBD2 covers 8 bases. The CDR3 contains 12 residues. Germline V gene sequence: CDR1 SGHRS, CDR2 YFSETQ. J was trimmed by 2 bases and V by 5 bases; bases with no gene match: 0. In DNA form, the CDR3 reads TGCGCCAGCAGGACTAGCGCCTACGAGCAGTACTTC. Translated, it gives CASRTSAYEQYF. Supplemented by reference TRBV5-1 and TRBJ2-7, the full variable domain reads KAGVTQTPRYLIKTRGQQVTLSCSPISGHRSVSWYQQTPGQGLQFLFEYFSETQRNKGNFPGRFSGRQFSNSRSEMNVSTLELGDSALYLCASRTSAYEQYFGPGTRLTVT.

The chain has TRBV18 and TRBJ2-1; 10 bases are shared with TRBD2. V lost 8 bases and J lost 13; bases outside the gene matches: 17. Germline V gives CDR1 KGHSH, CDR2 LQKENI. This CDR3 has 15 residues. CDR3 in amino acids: CASRPIIQREGQQFF. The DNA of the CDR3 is TGTGCCAGCCGTCCAATAATCCAGCGGGAGGGCCAACAGTTCTTC.

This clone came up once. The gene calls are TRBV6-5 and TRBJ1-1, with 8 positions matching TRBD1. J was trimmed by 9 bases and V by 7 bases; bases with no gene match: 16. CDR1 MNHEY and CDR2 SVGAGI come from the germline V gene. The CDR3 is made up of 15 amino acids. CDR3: CASIPPTGGLDKAFF. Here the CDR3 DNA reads TGTGCCAGCATCCCGCCTACAGGGGGGCTTGATAAAGCTTTCTTT.

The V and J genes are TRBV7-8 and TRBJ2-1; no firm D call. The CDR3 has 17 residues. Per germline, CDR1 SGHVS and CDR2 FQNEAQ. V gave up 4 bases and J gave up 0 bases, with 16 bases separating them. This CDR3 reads CASSWYLSRSSYNEQFF. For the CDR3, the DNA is TGTGCCAGCAGCTGGTACCTTAGTCGGAGCTCCTACAATGAGCAGTTCTTC.

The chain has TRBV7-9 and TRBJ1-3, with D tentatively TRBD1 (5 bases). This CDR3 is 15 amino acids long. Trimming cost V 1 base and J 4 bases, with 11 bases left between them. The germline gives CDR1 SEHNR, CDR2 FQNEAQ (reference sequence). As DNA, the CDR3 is TGTGCCAGCAGCTTAGTTGGGGCCGGGGGAAACACCATATATTTT. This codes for CASSLVGAGGNTIYF.

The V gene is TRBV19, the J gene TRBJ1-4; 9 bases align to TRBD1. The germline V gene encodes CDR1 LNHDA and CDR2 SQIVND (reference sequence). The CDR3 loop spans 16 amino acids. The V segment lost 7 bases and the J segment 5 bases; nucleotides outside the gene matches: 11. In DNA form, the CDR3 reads TGTGCCAGTAAGGAGGGGACAGGGACGTGGAATGAAAAACTGTTTTTT. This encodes CASKEGTGTWNEKLFF. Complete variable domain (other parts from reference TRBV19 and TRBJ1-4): DGGITQSPKYLFRKEGQNVTLSCEQNLNHDAMYWYRQDPGQGLRLIYYSQIVNDFQKGDIAEGYSVSREKKESFPLTVTSAQKNPTAFYLCASKEGTGTWNEKLFFGSGTQLSVL.